This passage covers 17 T cell receptor beta chains from one sample sequenced in a study of early T cells in non-severe SARS-CoV-2 infection. Each CDR3 protein gets one entry after TCRdb re-called the 5' RACE reads with MiXCR. This sample has around 89,000 distinct CDR3 sequences; approximately 14% occur once, and the top ten carry 0.5% to 0.75%. The specimen was whole blood. These receptors originate from an adult who was a healthcare worker with PCR-confirmed SARS-CoV-2 infection or an uninfected control (not recorded which).

Of note for this clonotype: A much bigger clone sits one base away, suggesting this may be a read error. Written as DNA, the CDR3 is TGTGCCAGCAGTCACAGGGCTGGGGCCAACGTCCTGACTTTC. Amino acids: CASSHRAGANVLTF. This rearrangement joins TRBV2 to TRBJ2-6; D perhaps matches TRBD1 (6 bases). The CDR3 covers 14 residues. V dropped 5 bases and J dropped 2 bases, with 7 bases sitting between them. In germline, CDR1 is SNHLY, CDR2 FYNNEI.

The chain is built from TRBV29-1 and TRBJ2-2, with 9 bases fitting TRBD1. Germline-derived CDR1 and CDR2 are SQVTM and ANQGSEA. The trim removed 2 bases at V and 5 bases at J, leaving 6 bases unmatched. This CDR3 is 15 amino acids long. DNA of the CDR3: TGCAGCGTTGAAAAAGGACAGGGGCGGACCGGGGAGCTGTTTTTT. It specifies CSVEKGQGRTGELFF.

This clonotype has a handful of counts. V usage is TRBV4-1 and J usage is TRBJ2-2, with 10 bases fitting TRBD2. CDR3 length: 16 residues. The J segment lost 4 bases and the V segment lost 6 bases, leaving 8 bases of the junction unmatched. Germline V lookup: CDR1 MGHRA, CDR2 YSYEKL. The chain's CDR3 is CASRTLAGRRTGELFF. As DNA, the CDR3 is TGCGCCAGCAGAACACTAGCGGGGCGCCGCACCGGGGAGCTGTTTTTT.

This clonotype was observed a few times. The chain uses TRBV12-3 or TRBV12-4 and TRBJ2-4; 7 positions match TRBD2. The CDR3 is 18 residues long. With 4 bases clipped from V and 0 bases from J, the junction kept 12 bases outside the gene matches. CDR3 in DNA: TGTGCCAGCAGTTCCTCTTGGGAGGGGTCCGTAGCCAAAAACATTCAGTACTTC. Amino acid sequence: CASSSSWEGSVAKNIQYF.

This rearrangement joins TRBV5-1 to TRBJ1-3; 7 nucleotides agree with TRBD1. CDR1 and CDR2 from the germline V gene are SGHRS and YFSETQ. The junction had 7 bases not matched to a gene; V was cut back by 4 bases and J by 0 bases. There are 16 residues in the CDR3. The CDR3 loop is CASSSTGTASGNTIYF. The CDR3 bases are TGCGCCAGCAGCAGCACTGGGACAGCCTCTGGAAACACCATATATTTT.

This clonotype was seen a handful of times. The gene calls are TRBV6-6 and TRBJ1-5, with D uncertain. The V end was cut by 7 bases, the J end by 2 bases, with 9 bases between. The CDR3 is 13 amino acids. Germline-derived CDR1 and CDR2 are MNHNY and SVGAGI (reference sequence). The CDR3 protein is CASTHGGNQPQHF. The CDR3, as DNA: TGTGCCAGCACCCACGGGGGCAATCAGCCCCAGCATTTT.

This clonotype was detected many times. The chain employs TRBV19 and TRBJ2-1; 7 bases align to TRBD1. Germline V gene sequence: CDR1 LNHDA, CDR2 SQIVND (reference sequence). This CDR3 comprises 13 residues. Trimming removed 7 bases from V and 12 bases from J; junction bases left unmatched: 12. The CDR3 bases are TGTGCCAGTACCACCTACTTCCAGGGGGTGCAGTTCTTC. This translates into CASTTYFQGVQFF.

The V and J genes are TRBV5-4 and TRBJ1-2; 11 bases match TRBD1. Per germline, CDR1 SGHNT and CDR2 YYREEE (reference sequence). The CDR3 is made up of 16 amino acids. With 4 bases clipped from V and 8 bases from J, the junction kept 13 bases outside the gene matches. DNA of the CDR3: TGTGCCAGCAGCCCCATACCCCGGAGGACAGGGGGCGGCTACACCTTC. This gives the protein CASSPIPRRTGGGYTF.

This clonotype appeared many times. This chain connects TRBV5-1 to TRBJ2-1; no clear D. V gave up 4 bases and J gave up 4 bases, with 18 bases separating them. The CDR3 is 16 residues long. Germline assignment: CDR1 SGHRS and CDR2 YFSETQ. CDR3 bases: TGCGCCAGCAGCCTTCAAGGTAGTAGTCTGTACAATGAGCAGTTCTTC. It encodes CASSLQGSSLYNEQFF. The whole variable domain, remainder taken from reference TRBV5-1 and TRBJ2-1, is KAGVTQTPRYLIKTRGQQVTLSCSPISGHRSVSWYQQTPGQGLQFLFEYFSETQRNKGNFPGRFSGRQFSNSRSEMNVSTLELGDSALYLCASSLQGSSLYNEQFFGPGTRLTVL.

This clonotype was observed many times. The chain combines TRBV11-2 with TRBJ2-3; D not resolved. CDR1 SGHAT and CDR2 FQNNGV come from the germline V gene. The V gene lost 4 bases and the J gene lost 0 bases, with 8 bases spanning the gap. CDR3 length: 14 amino acids. The CDR3 DNA reads as TGTGCCAGCAGCTCCGAGACTAGCACAGATACGCAGTATTTT. Amino acids: CASSSETSTDTQYF.

In its sample, this clonotype was seen a few times. The genes are TRBV11-2 and TRBJ1-6; no definite D call. The V gene's germline CDR1 is SGHAT and CDR2 FQNNGV. This CDR3 spans 16 amino acids. V gave up 1 base and J gave up 2 bases, with 9 bases separating them. The CDR3 region has the DNA TGTGCCAGCAGCTTAGTTGGCACGACCTATAATTCACCCCTCCACTTT. Protein: CASSLVGTTYNSPLHF.

This clonotype showed up just once. A much larger clonotype is one base distant, so this may be a read error. The rearrangement joins TRBV12-3 or TRBV12-4 to TRBJ1-5, with 7 bases fitting TRBD1. The CDR3 length is 13 residues. The V segment lost 5 bases and the J segment 6 bases; nucleotides outside the gene matches: 4. The DNA of the CDR3 is TGTGCCAGCAGTACAACAGGGGTTCAGCCCCAGCATTTT. It is translated as CASSTTGVQPQHF.

The rearrangement links TRBV29-1 to TRBJ2-1; 7 positions agree with TRBD1. V dropped 4 bases and J dropped 9; count of bases not matched to a gene: 9. The CDR3 totals 13 residues. Germline CDR1 reads SQVTM; CDR2 reads ANQGSEA. CDR3 in DNA: TGCAGCGTTGCGAGGGGGCGGAGTGGTGAGCAGTTCTTC. Translation: CSVARGRSGEQFF.

The gene calls are TRBV5-1 and TRBJ1-2; D is possibly TRBD1 (5 bases). The CDR3 totals 13 residues. The V and J ends lost 4 bases and 1 base respectively, with 8 bases between them. Germline V gene sequence: CDR1 SGHRS, CDR2 YFSETQ. DNA for the CDR3: TGCGCCAGCAGCGAGGACAATAACTATGGCTACACCTTC. This translates into CASSEDNNYGYTF.

This rearrangement joins TRBV7-9 to TRBJ2-1; 10 bases map to TRBD1. This CDR3 has 15 residues. Per the germline V gene, CDR1 is SEHNR and CDR2 is FQNEAQ (reference sequence). The V segment lost 3 bases and the J segment 8 bases; nucleotides outside the gene matches: 7. The CDR3 nucleotides are TGTGCCAGCAGCTTGCGGGACAGGGGTATCGATGAGCAGTTCTTC. This encodes CASSLRDRGIDEQFF.

This clonotype was seen only a few times. V is TRBV5-4 and J is TRBJ2-7, with 7 bases lining up with TRBD2. V was pared by 2 bases and J by 3 bases, with 8 bases of the junction left unmatched. Per germline, CDR1 SGHNT and CDR2 YYREEE (reference sequence). There are 15 residues in the CDR3. CDR3 coding DNA: TGTGCCAGCAGCTTTATCGGGGGGAGCCGCTACGAGCAGTACGTC. Its protein product is CASSFIGGSRYEQYV.

The J gene is TRBJ1-2, the V gene TRBV5-1; maybe TRBD1 (6 bases). Germline V gene lookup returns CDR1 SGHRS and CDR2 YFSETQ. The length of the CDR3 is 13 residues. V lost 3 bases and J lost 5, with 11 bases in between. Written as DNA, the CDR3 is TGCGCCAGCAGCTCCGAGACAGGATATGGCTACACCTTC. Amino acids: CASSSETGYGYTF.